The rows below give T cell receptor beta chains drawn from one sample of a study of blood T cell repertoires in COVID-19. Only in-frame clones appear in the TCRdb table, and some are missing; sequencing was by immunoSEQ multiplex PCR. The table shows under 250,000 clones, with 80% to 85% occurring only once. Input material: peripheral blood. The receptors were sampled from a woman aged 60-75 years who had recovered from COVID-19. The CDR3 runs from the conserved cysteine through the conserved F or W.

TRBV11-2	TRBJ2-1	CASSLDSRGWNEQFF
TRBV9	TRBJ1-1	CASGRGNTEAFF
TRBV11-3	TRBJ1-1	CASSLAGQNTEAFF
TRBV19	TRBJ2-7	CASSEDSSYEQYF
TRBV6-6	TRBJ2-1	CASSYSRVNEQFF
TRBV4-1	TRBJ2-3	CASSQEQGAWGTDTQYF
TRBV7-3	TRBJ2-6	CASSLRVYSKLSGANVLTF
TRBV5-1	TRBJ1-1	CASSWAVNTEAFF
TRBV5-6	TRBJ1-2	CASSMGQGAWGYTF
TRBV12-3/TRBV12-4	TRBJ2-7	CASSTEAGVEGYF
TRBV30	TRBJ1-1	CAWDGQTNTEAFF
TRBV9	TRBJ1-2	CASSVGTVANYGYTF
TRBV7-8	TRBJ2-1	CASSLEQRFEQFF
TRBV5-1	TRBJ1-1	CASSPRTGMTEAFF
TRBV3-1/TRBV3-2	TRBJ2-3	CASRGLAGLDTQYF
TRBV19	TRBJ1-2	CASSLPRDRGPNYGYTF
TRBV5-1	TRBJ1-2	CASSRDRGQSGYTF
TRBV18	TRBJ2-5	CASSRRRGGAEETQYF
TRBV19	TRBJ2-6	CASNPGYSSGANVLTF
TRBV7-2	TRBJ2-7	CASSFPGLAYEQYF
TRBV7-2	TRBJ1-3	CASTRQGGNTIYF
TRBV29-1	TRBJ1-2	CSVVGLGGYTF
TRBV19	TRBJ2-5	CASSIAGGQETQYF
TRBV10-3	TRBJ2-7	CAISESRSSYEQYF
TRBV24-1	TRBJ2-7	CATSDWDRPPGKQYF
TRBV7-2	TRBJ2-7	CASSYKLAGTYEQYF
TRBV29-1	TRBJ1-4	CSGKDSTNEKLFF
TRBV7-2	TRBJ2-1	CASSTSGGALRNEQFF
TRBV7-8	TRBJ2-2	CASSLRGSGELFF
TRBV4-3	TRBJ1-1	CASSQDSSPGNRLFTNTEAFF
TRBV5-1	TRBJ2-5	CASSVRSLGETQYF
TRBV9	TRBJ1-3	CASSGGTGFGGNTIYF
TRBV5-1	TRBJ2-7	CASSFGRGAGYEQYF
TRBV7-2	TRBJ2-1	CASSLERGGRNEQFF
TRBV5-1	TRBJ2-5	CASSLASRGEETQYF
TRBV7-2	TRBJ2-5	CASSGTEGETQYF
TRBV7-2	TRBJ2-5	CASSLSVVGGLETQYF